The 21 T cell receptor beta chains in this list originate from one sample, sequenced in a study of PD-L1 blockade in urothelial cancer. As to time point: pretreatment peripheral blood. Clones were sequenced by immunoSEQ multiplex PCR, and TCRdb holds only the in-frame ones, with some missing. The sample carries roughly 100,000 clones, roughly 90% recorded once. Sequences were derived from PBMCs, sampled around atezolizumab (anti-PD-L1) treatment. Receptors originate from a woman of 80 years or more with urothelial cancer.

The chain couples TRBV18 to TRBJ2-1; 14 bases are a match to TRBD2. Germline trimming cut 3 bases from V and 7 bases from J; bases unmatched to any gene: 5. This CDR3 has 16 residues. Germline V gene data show CDR1 as KGHSH and CDR2 as LQKENI. The CDR3 reads CASSPGLAGDGNEQFF. The DNA for the CDR3 is TGTGCCAGCTCACCGGGACTAGCGGGAGATGGGAATGAGCAGTTCTTC. Full variable domain (outside the CDR3, taken from reference TRBV18 and TRBJ2-1): NAGVMQNPRHLVRRRGQEARLRCSPMKGHSHVYWYRQLPEEGLKFMVYLQKENIIDESGMPKERFSAEFPKEGPSILRIQQVVRGDSAAYFCASSPGLAGDGNEQFFGPGTRLTVL.

This clone was seen a single time. The gene calls are TRBV19 and TRBJ1-1; D may be TRBD1 (6 bases). Trimming took off 7 bases at V and 1 base at J, with 16 bases between the two ends. Germline lookup yields CDR1 LNHDA and CDR2 SQIVND (reference sequence). The CDR3 loop spans 15 amino acids. The CDR3 is CASTIPGHPNTEAFF. CDR3 DNA: TGTGCCAGTACCATACCGGGACACCCGAACACTGAAGCTTTCTTT.

This chain joins TRBV6-5 and TRBJ1-1; D is ambiguous. Trimming removed 6 bases at V and 10 bases at J, with 18 bases between. Per the germline V gene, CDR1 is MNHEY and CDR2 is SVGAGI. CDR3 length: 13 residues. The CDR3 nucleotides are TGTGCCAGCAGACTTAACTACTTGTCGGGAGCTTTCTTT. Residues: CASRLNYLSGAFF.

J is TRBJ1-5 and V is TRBV10-2; D is possibly TRBD1 (6 bases). This CDR3 region has 17 residues. CDR1 WSHSY and CDR2 SAAADI come from the germline V gene. Trimming left V 0 bases short and J 11 bases short, with 23 bases between. This CDR3 is CASSESNRQDPIGTQHF. The CDR3 region has the DNA TGCGCCAGCAGTGAGTCGAATAGACAGGACCCCATCGGAACCCAGCATTTT.

The rearrangement uses TRBV5-4 and TRBJ2-1; 9 bases are a match to TRBD2. V lost 5 bases and J lost 0; bases outside the gene matches: 12. The CDR3 runs 18 residues. CDR1 and CDR2 from the germline V gene are SGHNT and YYREEE (reference sequence). The chain's CDR3 is CASSPGLAKASSYNEQFF. For the CDR3, the DNA is TGTGCCAGCAGTCCGGGACTAGCCAAGGCAAGCTCCTACAATGAGCAGTTCTTC. The complete variable domain, with remaining parts taken from reference TRBV5-4 and TRBJ2-1, reads ETGVTQSPTHLIKTRGQQVTLRCSSQSGHNTVSWYQQALGQGPQFIFQYYREEENGRGNFPPRFSGLQFPNYSSELNVNALELDDSALYLCASSPGLAKASSYNEQFFGPGTRLTVL.

This chain connects TRBV30 to TRBJ1-1; D call uncertain. Between the trimmed V and J ends, which lost 0 bases and 4 bases, there was a span of 12 bases. This CDR3 contains 14 residues. The germline V gene encodes CDR1 GTSNPN and CDR2 SVGIG (reference sequence). In nucleotides, the CDR3 is TGTGCCTGGAGTGTAGGTCCACGGAGCACTGAAGCTTTCTTT. Its translation is CAWSVGPRSTEAFF. The full variable domain, completed using reference TRBV30 and TRBJ1-1, is SQTIHQWPATLVQPVGSPLSLECTVEGTSNPNLYWYRQAAGRGLQLLFYSVGIGQISSEVPQNLSASRPQDRQFILSSKKLLLSDSGFYLCAWSVGPRSTEAFFGQGTRLTVV.

The gene calls are TRBV7-9 and TRBJ2-7; 7 bases are a match to TRBD2. J gave up 3 bases and V 0 bases, and 8 bases lay outside the gene matches. Germline loops: CDR1 SEHNR, CDR2 FQNEAQ (reference sequence). The CDR3 totals 16 residues. In DNA form, the CDR3 reads TGTGCCAGCAGCTTAGCAGCGTCTAGCGGTTACTACGAGCAGTACTTC. The encoded protein is CASSLAASSGYYEQYF. Full variable domain (remainder filled in from reference TRBV7-9 and TRBJ2-7): DTGVSQNPRHKITKRGQNVTFRCDPISEHNRLYWYRQTLGQGPEFLTYFQNEAQLEKSRLLSDRFSAERPKGSFSTLEIQRTEQGDSAMYLCASSLAASSGYYEQYFGPGTRLTVT.

This clone has just one count. The chain recombines TRBV10-3 with TRBJ2-1; 11 nucleotides align to TRBD2. Germline CDR1 is ENHRY and CDR2 is SYGVKD. The CDR3 is 17 amino acids. V was clipped by 6 bases and J by 0 bases; unmatched bases: 7. The CDR3 DNA sequence: TGTGCCATCAGGGGGGGACTAGCGGAATCCTCCTACAATGAGCAGTTCTTC. It translates to CAIRGGLAESSYNEQFF.

The chain recombines TRBV19 with TRBJ2-7; TRBD2 agrees at 16 bases. The germline V gene encodes CDR1 LNHDA and CDR2 SQIVND (reference sequence). Trimming at V came to 6 bases and at J to 5 bases, leaving 7 bases not matched to a gene. This CDR3 comprises 16 residues. DNA of the CDR3: TGTGCCAGTAGCGGGACTAGCGGGAGGGTCGAGGACGAGCAGTACTTC. It specifies CASSGTSGRVEDEQYF.

This chain connects TRBV27 to TRBJ1-3; no reliable D call. This CDR3 contains 13 residues. In germline, CDR1 is MNHEY, CDR2 SMNVEV (reference sequence). With 6 bases removed from V and 0 bases from J, the gap between germline ends came to 6 bases. The CDR3 loop is CASSFSSGNTIYF. The DNA for the CDR3 is TGTGCCAGCAGCTTTAGCTCTGGAAACACCATATATTTT.

V is TRBV6-1 and J is TRBJ1-1; D might be TRBD1 (6 bases). V shed 2 bases and J shed 8 bases, with 15 bases lying between them. Per germline, CDR1 MNHNS and CDR2 SASEGT. The CDR3 has 14 residues. This CDR3 reads CASSETGTSSEAFF. DNA for the CDR3: TGTGCCAGCAGTGAAACGGGGACATCCTCCGAAGCTTTCTTT.

CDR3 bases: TGTGCCAGCTCACCTCTGGGAGAAGAGACCCAGTACTTC. This codes for CASSPLGEETQYF. The rearrangement uses TRBV18 and TRBJ2-5, with a possible D match to TRBD2 (5 bases). Germline V gene sequence: CDR1 KGHSH, CDR2 LQKENI. V dropped 3 bases and J dropped 3 bases, with 8 bases sitting between them. There are 13 residues in the CDR3. Looking up the rest from reference TRBV18 and TRBJ2-5 gives the full variable domain: NAGVMQNPRHLVRRRGQEARLRCSPMKGHSHVYWYRQLPEEGLKFMVYLQKENIIDESGMPKERFSAEFPKEGPSILRIQQVVRGDSAAYFCASSPLGEETQYFGPGTRLLVL.

The rearrangement joins TRBV11-2 to TRBJ2-3; D is uncertain. V was cut by 2 bases and J by 2 bases, with 11 bases left in between. This CDR3 has 15 residues. Germline V gene sequence: CDR1 SGHAT, CDR2 FQNNGV. The CDR3 loop reads CASSLTLSYTDTQYF. The CDR3 coding sequence is TGTGCCAGCAGCTTAACTCTTTCCTACACAGATACGCAGTATTTT.

The CDR3 region is CASSVAGGSYNEQFF. In nucleotides, the CDR3 is TGTGCCAGCAGCGTAGCCGGAGGCTCCTACAATGAGCAGTTCTTC. The rearrangement links TRBV9 to TRBJ2-1; a weak D match, TRBD2 (5 bases). The CDR3 contains 15 residues. The V gene's germline CDR1 is SGDLS and CDR2 YYNGEE. V lost 0 bases and J lost 0, with 7 bases in between. The full variable domain, in which reference TRBV9 and TRBJ2-1 provide the parts outside the CDR3, is DSGVTQTPKHLITATGQRVTLRCSPRSGDLSVYWYQQSLDQGLQFLIQYYNGEERAKGNILERFSAQQFPDLHSELNLSSLELGDSALYFCASSVAGGSYNEQFFGPGTRLTVL.

The rearrangement joins TRBV28 to TRBJ2-2; 8 bases map to TRBD2. There are 14 residues in the CDR3. CDR1 is MDHEN and CDR2 is SYDVKM in the germline V gene. Trimming cost V 2 bases and J 7 bases; bases outside gene matches: 3. This CDR3 reads CASSLGLAYGELFF. In DNA form, the CDR3 reads TGTGCCAGCAGTTTAGGACTAGCTTACGGGGAGCTGTTTTTT.

The chain uses TRBV4-1 and TRBJ2-1, with 7 positions matching TRBD2. The germline CDR1 and CDR2 sequences are MGHRA and YSYEKL. With 6 bases clipped from V and 0 bases from J, the junction kept 8 bases outside the gene matches. The CDR3 consists of 16 residues. CDR3 DNA: TGCGCCAGCAGAGAGCTAGCGGTCGGCTCCTACAATGAGCAGTTCTTC. Translation gives CASRELAVGSYNEQFF.

The chain recombines TRBV30 with TRBJ2-4; 9 nucleotides align to TRBD1. V lost 2 bases and J lost 1; bases outside the gene matches: 3. This CDR3 comprises 15 residues. The germline V gene has CDR1 GTSNPN and CDR2 SVGIG (reference sequence). CDR3 nucleotides: TGTGCCTGGAGTCCGGGGACAGGGGCCAAAAACATTCAGTACTTC. Its translation: CAWSPGTGAKNIQYF.

V gene TRBV14 combines with J gene TRBJ1-4, with D maybe TRBD1 (5 bases). The CDR3 sequence is 13 residues long. V shed 5 bases and J shed 10 bases, with 14 bases lying between them. In germline, CDR1 is SGHDN, CDR2 FVKESK. This CDR3 reads CASSYLLGGKLFF. CDR3 bases: TGTGCCAGCAGCTATCTCCTCGGGGGAAAACTGTTTTTT.

This rearrangement joins TRBV7-2 to TRBJ1-1, with D maybe TRBD1 (6 bases). CDR1 SGHTA and CDR2 FQGNSA come from the germline V gene. The CDR3 covers 14 residues. V gave up 1 base and J gave up 5 bases, with 11 bases separating them. The CDR3 DNA sequence: TGTGCCAGCAGCTTAGACAGGGTAGGAACTGAAGCTTTCTTT. It yields the protein CASSLDRVGTEAFF.

The chain has TRBV29-1 and TRBJ1-2; the D gene is possibly TRBD1 (5 bases). The CDR3 sequence is 14 residues long. Trimming took 4 bases from V and 4 from J, leaving 16 bases between them. Germline values: CDR1 SQVTM, CDR2 ANQGSEA. The CDR3 sequence: CSVVTGPGGYGYTF. The CDR3 DNA reads as TGCAGCGTTGTAACGGGGCCCGGGGGCTATGGCTACACCTTC.

This clone was counted only a few times. The chain has TRBV19 and TRBJ1-5; D might be TRBD1 (5 bases). CDR1 and CDR2 from the germline V gene are LNHDA and SQIVND (reference sequence). V was trimmed by 3 bases and J by 4 bases, leaving 13 bases between them. The CDR3 runs to 15 residues. CDR3 amino acids: CASSISDIGNQPQHF. CDR3 DNA: TGTGCCAGTAGTATTTCGGACATTGGGAATCAGCCCCAGCATTTT.